The TCR beta chain under discussion was sequenced for a study of Ad26.COV2.S vaccination and SARS-CoV-2 variants. Turning to the study itself: The study gave Ad26.COV2.S intramuscularly, once or twice 56 days apart.

Repertoires were generated with immunoSEQ multiplex PCR, while TCRdb's copy carries only in-frame clones and drops some. The repertoire holds about 400,000 clones, more than 75% seen once, with approximately 4% in the top ten. The V gene's germline CDR1 is MNHGY and CDR2 SVAAGI. Trimming shortened V by 7 bases and J by 9 bases, and 19 bases separated the two germline ends. CDR3 size: 14 residues. The treatment denotes: around 19 received Ad26.COV2.S at low or high dose, single or two shots; 5 received placebo; per-sample allocation not given. Collection of samples fell on day 63 after the first vaccine or placebo injection. An adult donor aged 18-55 years was enrolled in Boston.

The sequencing here drew on peripheral blood, taken in a trial of Ad26.COV2.S vaccine versus placebo. The V gene is TRBV6-9, the J gene TRBJ2-4; D gene ambiguous. The receptor's source is a person between 18 and 59 years old who received the Ad26.COV2.S COVID-19 vaccine or a placebo. As DNA, the CDR3 is TGTGCCAGCACCACAACCGGGCCACGGGCCATTCAGTACTTC. It yields the protein CASTTTGPRAIQYF.